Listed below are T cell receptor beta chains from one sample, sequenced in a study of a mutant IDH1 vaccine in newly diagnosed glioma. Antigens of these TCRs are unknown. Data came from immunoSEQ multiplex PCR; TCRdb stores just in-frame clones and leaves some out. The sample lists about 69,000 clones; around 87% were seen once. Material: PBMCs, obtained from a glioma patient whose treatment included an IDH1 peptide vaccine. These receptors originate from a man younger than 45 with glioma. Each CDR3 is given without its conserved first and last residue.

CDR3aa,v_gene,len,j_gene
ASSLGGDSNSPLH,TRBV7-9,13,TRBJ1-6
ASSQDWTVSNQPQH,TRBV4-2,14,TRBJ1-5
ASSPNQPQH,TRBV27,9,TRBJ1-5
ASSQPGQGAAGELF,TRBV4-1,14,TRBJ2-2
ASSPGTSYNEQF,TRBV7-2,12,TRBJ2-1
ASSQERGFAGELF,TRBV4-2,13,TRBJ2-2
ASSLGEIYEQY,TRBV7-6,11,TRBJ2-7
ASSRTGIGEQF,TRBV6-5,11,TRBJ2-1
ASRTSGAINEQF,TRBV6-5,12,TRBJ2-1
ASSFGADNEQF,TRBV5-4,11,TRBJ2-1
ASSVAQGSGNTIY,TRBV9,13,TRBJ1-3
ASSPQRRTNSPLH,TRBV27,13,TRBJ1-6
ASSRGGFGEQF,TRBV14,11,TRBJ2-1
ASSDEGGNEQF,TRBV2,11,TRBJ2-1
ASSLAAGGLGEQY,TRBV5-1,13,TRBJ2-7
AISGQGGTGELF,TRBV10-3,12,TRBJ2-2
ASSFDHRGRATNEKLF,TRBV5-1,16,TRBJ1-4
SVAPSEGAGRDTQY,TRBV29-1,14,TRBJ2-3
ASSRDQAVGELF,TRBV6-5,12,TRBJ2-2
ASSSRQVGGFTQETQY,TRBV7-6,16,TRBJ2-5
ASSERLAGPYNEQF,TRBV10-2,14,TRBJ2-1
ASTIGTAPYEQY,TRBV6-1,12,TRBJ2-7
ASSNRAGYEKLF,TRBV27,12,TRBJ1-4
ASSFGLAAEQY,TRBV27,11,TRBJ2-7
ASSPGRAGEQF,TRBV19,11,TRBJ2-1
ASSPRANYGYT,TRBV6-1,11,TRBJ1-2
SALWPGKLF,TRBV20-1,9,TRBJ1-4
ASSHDGAGALKEQY,TRBV18,14,TRBJ2-7